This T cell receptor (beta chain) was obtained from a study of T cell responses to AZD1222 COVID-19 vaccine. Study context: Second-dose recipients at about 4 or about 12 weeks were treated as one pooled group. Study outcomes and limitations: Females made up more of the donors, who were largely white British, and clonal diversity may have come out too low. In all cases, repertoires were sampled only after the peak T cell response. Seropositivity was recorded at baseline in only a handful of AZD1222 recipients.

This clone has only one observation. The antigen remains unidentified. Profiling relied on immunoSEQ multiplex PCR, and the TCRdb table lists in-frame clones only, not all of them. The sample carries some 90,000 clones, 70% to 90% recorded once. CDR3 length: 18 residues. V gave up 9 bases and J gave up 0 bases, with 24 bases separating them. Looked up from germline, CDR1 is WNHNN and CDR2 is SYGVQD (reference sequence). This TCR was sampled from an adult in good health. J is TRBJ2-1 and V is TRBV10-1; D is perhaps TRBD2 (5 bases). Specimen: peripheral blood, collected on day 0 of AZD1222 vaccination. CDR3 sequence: CARLGNGEISYSYNEQFF. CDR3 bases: TGCGCCAGGCTCGGGAACGGAGAGATCTCCTACTCCTACAATGAGCAGTTCTTC.